These 9 T cell receptor beta chains were all obtained from the same sample, sequenced in a study of T cells after posttransplantation cyclophosphamide. Treatment was busulfan-fludarabine conditioning, a marrow graft, and cyclophosphamide on days +3 and +4. Assay: immunoSEQ multiplex PCR; the TCRdb copy retains only in-frame clones and omits some. The sample has about 12,000 clones, about 89% seen once. Material: PBMCs, obtained after allogeneic stem cell transplant with posttransplant cyclophosphamide. Receptors were obtained from a female patient aged 30 to 40 who received an allogeneic stem cell transplant from an unrelated donor, was CMV-positive, and had no GVHD. Some T cells may be transferred from the graft donor.

The CDR3 DNA is TGTGCCAGCAGCCGTACCACAGGGGCTAAGGCCAACTACGAGCAGTACTTC. It specifies CASSRTTGAKANYEQYF. The chain is built from TRBV11-2 and TRBJ2-7, with TRBD1 matching over 7 bases. The CDR3 consists of 17 residues. Per the germline V gene, CDR1 is SGHAT and CDR2 is FQNNGV. The trim removed 5 bases at V and 3 bases at J, leaving 16 bases unmatched.

The rearrangement uses TRBV28 and TRBJ1-1; 7 bases are a match to TRBD1. This CDR3 has 14 residues. V shed 5 bases and J 0 bases; nucleotides not matched to a gene: 3. CDR1 is MDHEN, CDR2 SYDVKM, per germline. The CDR3: CASSVTGMNTEAFF. The CDR3, as DNA: TGTGCCAGCAGTGTGACAGGGATGAACACTGAAGCTTTCTTT.

The chain is built from TRBV6-1 and TRBJ2-7, with 8 bases fitting TRBD1. CDR1 and CDR2 from the germline V gene are MNHNS and SASEGT. The V and J ends lost 6 bases and 6 bases, in that order; junction bases with no gene match: 13. This CDR3 has 15 residues. The CDR3 bases are TGTGCCAGCAGGGAGGTACCGGGACAGGTGACCGAGCAGTACTTC. It yields the protein CASREVPGQVTEQYF.

This sequence joins TRBV18 and TRBJ2-2; no reliable D call. Trimming removed 2 bases from V and 1 base from J, with 8 bases in between. CDR3 length equals 15 residues. CDR1 KGHSH and CDR2 LQKENI come from the germline V gene. The CDR3 region has the DNA TGTGCCAGCTCACCAAGCCAGCGGAACACCGGGGAGCTGTTTTTT. It translates to CASSPSQRNTGELFF. Supplemented by reference TRBV18 and TRBJ2-2, the full variable domain reads NAGVMQNPRHLVRRRGQEARLRCSPMKGHSHVYWYRQLPEEGLKFMVYLQKENIIDESGMPKERFSAEFPKEGPSILRIQQVVRGDSAAYFCASSPSQRNTGELFFGEGSRLTVL.

Here the CDR3 DNA reads TGTGCCAGCAGCTTAGTGATGGCAGGTGAAGCTTTCTTT. As protein: CASSLVMAGEAFF. This chain links TRBV7-6 with TRBJ1-1; D is undetermined. Germline values: CDR1 SGHVS, CDR2 FNYEAQ. The CDR3 is 13 residues long. V shed 1 base and J shed 7 bases, with 10 bases lying between them.

The chain carries TRBV29-1 and TRBJ1-1; D perhaps matches TRBD1 (5 bases). Germline values: CDR1 SQVTM, CDR2 ANQGSEA. The CDR3 has 12 residues. The germline V and J ends were trimmed by 1 base and 6 bases, with 9 bases remaining between them. CDR3 in DNA: TGCAGCGTTGAAGGCAGGGCCCCTGAAGCTTTCTTT. Its translation: CSVEGRAPEAFF.

The chain uses TRBV11-2 and TRBJ2-7; TRBD1 matches at 8 bases. The germline CDR1 and CDR2 sequences are SGHAT and FQNNGV. V gave up 1 base and J gave up 1 base; unmatched junction bases: 15. The CDR3 totals 19 residues. The CDR3 reads CASSLGLPRTGSYSYEQYF. CDR3 bases: TGTGCCAGCAGCTTAGGCTTACCAAGGACAGGGTCCTATTCCTACGAGCAGTACTTC.

V gene TRBV29-1 combines with J gene TRBJ2-7; maybe TRBD2 (5 bases). CDR1 is SQVTM and CDR2 is ANQGSEA in the germline V gene. The CDR3 spans 11 residues. V was cut by 3 bases and J by 4 bases, with 7 bases left in between. CDR3 in DNA: TGCAGCGTTGACGGAGGATACGAGCAGTACTTC. This sequence encodes CSVDGGYEQYF.

J is TRBJ2-7 and V is TRBV18; TRBD2 matches 8 bases. Germline-derived CDR1 and CDR2 are KGHSH and LQKENI. With V trimmed by 4 bases and J by 4 bases, 12 bases remained unmatched. The CDR3 is 16 amino acids. The CDR3 protein is CASSLQGSGSFYEQYF. The DNA of the CDR3 is TGTGCCAGCTCACTCCAGGGGAGCGGGAGTTTTTACGAGCAGTACTTC. Full variable domain (rest looked up from reference TRBV18 and TRBJ2-7): NAGVMQNPRHLVRRRGQEARLRCSPMKGHSHVYWYRQLPEEGLKFMVYLQKENIIDESGMPKERFSAEFPKEGPSILRIQQVVRGDSAAYFCASSLQGSGSFYEQYFGPGTRLTVT.